The 26 T cell receptor beta chains listed next were all sequenced from one sample in a study of blood T cell repertoires in COVID-19. Produced via immunoSEQ multiplex PCR; TCRdb's table is partial and in-frame only. The sample includes over 200,000 clones, more than 80% seen only once; the top ten take about 7.8%. Sequencing was carried out using peripheral blood. The receptors here all came from a woman older than 75 with COVID-19, enrolled during active disease.

V usage is TRBV5-1 and J usage is TRBJ2-2, with TRBD2 as a possible D gene (6 bases). The V end lost 6 bases, the J end lost 8 bases, and 14 bases lay between the germline ends. The CDR3 totals 13 residues. The germline V gene encodes CDR1 SGHRS and CDR2 YFSETQ. The CDR3, as DNA: TGCGCCAGCAACACGGGAGATGGAGGGGAGCTGTTTTTT. Translated: CASNTGDGGELFF.

This clone was counted a few times. The chain couples TRBV28 to TRBJ2-7; D is unresolved. Germline V gene lookup returns CDR1 MDHEN and CDR2 SYDVKM. V was pared by 5 bases and J by 6 bases, with 11 bases between. The CDR3 is made up of 12 amino acids. In DNA, the CDR3 is TGTGCCAGCAGTCCCTTGAGCCGCGAGCAGTACTTC. This gives the protein CASSPLSREQYF.

J is TRBJ1-6 and V is TRBV6-1; perhaps TRBD1 as D (5 bases). Germline CDR1 MNHNS, CDR2 SASEGT. The CDR3 runs to 15 residues. The V end was cut by 2 bases, the J end by 8 bases, with 13 bases between. The CDR3 reads CASSERARVYSPLHF. CDR3 nucleotides: TGTGCCAGCAGTGAAAGAGCCAGGGTTTATTCACCCCTCCACTTT.

V and J are TRBV14 and TRBJ2-3, with 9 bases aligning to TRBD2. V shed 1 base and J 1 base; nucleotides not matched to a gene: 3. The CDR3 has 16 residues. CDR1 SGHDN and CDR2 FVKESK come from the germline V gene. DNA for the CDR3: TGTGCCAGCAGCCAAGGACCTAGCGGGGGCACAGATACGCAGTATTTT. As protein: CASSQGPSGGTDTQYF.

This clone was seen only once. The CDR3 reads CASSLLAGWQYF. CDR3 coding DNA: TGTGCCAGCAGTTTGCTAGCGGGATGGCAGTACTTC. The chain carries TRBV12-3 or TRBV12-4 and TRBJ2-7, with 9 nucleotides matching TRBD2. The CDR3 extends over 12 amino acids. V trimming: 3 bases; J trimming: 9 bases; junction bases outside the gene matches: 3.

This clone showed up just a few times. This chain joins TRBV5-4 and TRBJ2-7; 11 bases line up with TRBD2. Germline V gene data show CDR1 as SGHNT and CDR2 as YYREEE (reference sequence). The V segment lost 4 bases and the J segment 0 bases; nucleotides outside the gene matches: 9. This CDR3 spans 17 amino acids. CDR3 loop: CASSPGLAGMSSYEQYF. The CDR3 nucleotides read TGTGCCAGCAGCCCCGGACTAGCGGGTATGAGCTCCTACGAGCAGTACTTC.

The chain has TRBV4-2 and TRBJ1-1; 7 bases are a match to TRBD1. With 0 bases clipped from V and 9 bases from J, the junction kept 13 bases outside the gene matches. Germline V gene lookup returns CDR1 LGHNA and CDR2 YNFKEQ. The CDR3 sequence is 16 residues long. CDR3 DNA: TGTGCCAGCAGCCAAGATCCCGATAGACAGGGTTCCCAAGCTTTCTTT. Protein sequence: CASSQDPDRQGSQAFF.

V and J are TRBV19 and TRBJ2-7; TRBD1 aligns across 8 bases. Trimming took 3 bases from V and 2 from J; bases not matched to a gene: 9. Germline loops: CDR1 LNHDA, CDR2 SQIVND (reference sequence). CDR3 size: 16 residues. The CDR3 loop is CASSISGTGKTYEQYF. The DNA for the CDR3 is TGTGCCAGTAGTATTTCCGGGACAGGTAAAACCTACGAGCAGTACTTC.

The chain uses TRBV2 and TRBJ1-6; TRBD1 might be the D (5 bases). V was shortened by 6 bases and J by 8 bases, with 11 bases between the two germline ends. Germline assignment: CDR1 SNHLY and CDR2 FYNNEI. This CDR3 has 13 residues. The CDR3 loop is CASRSGGDSPLHF. CDR3 nucleotide sequence: TGTGCCAGCAGGTCGGGGGGGGATTCACCCCTCCACTTT.

The rearrangement uses TRBV4-1 and TRBJ1-5, with TRBD1 as a possible D gene (5 bases). The CDR3 loop spans 15 amino acids. Trimming took off 0 bases at V and 6 bases at J, with 12 bases between the two ends. Per the germline V gene, CDR1 is MGHRA and CDR2 is YSYEKL. CDR3 sequence (DNA): TGCGCCAGCAGCCAAGATCAAGGGGTGGCTCAGCCCCAGCATTTT. This translates into CASSQDQGVAQPQHF.

The rearrangement uses TRBV5-1 and TRBJ2-5; possibly TRBD1 for D (5 bases). The length of the CDR3 is 15 residues. The V and J ends lost 4 bases and 4 bases respectively, with 17 bases between them. Germline V gene sequence: CDR1 SGHRS, CDR2 YFSETQ. The CDR3: CASSIQGYGLETQYF. As DNA, the CDR3 is TGCGCCAGCAGCATCCAGGGATATGGATTAGAGACCCAGTACTTC.

The chain recombines TRBV11-2 with TRBJ2-7, with 7 bases fitting TRBD2. Germline V lookup: CDR1 SGHAT, CDR2 FQNNGV. This CDR3 is 17 amino acids long. J lost 2 bases, V lost 5 bases, and 15 bases had no gene match. The CDR3 nucleotides are TGTGCCAGCAGCCCGCCAGCGGGGCGGGGCGGGGCCTACGAGCAGTACTTC. Its protein product is CASSPPAGRGGAYEQYF. The whole variable domain, filled in from reference TRBV11-2 and TRBJ2-7, reads EAGVAQSPRYKIIEKRQSVAFWCNPISGHATLYWYQQILGQGPKLLIQFQNNGVVDDSQLPKDRFSAERLKGVDSTLKIQPAKLEDSAVYLCASSPPAGRGGAYEQYFGPGTRLTVT.

The chain recombines TRBV18 with TRBJ2-7; 10 bases map to TRBD1. CDR1 is KGHSH and CDR2 is LQKENI in the germline V gene. The V segment lost 3 bases and the J segment 4 bases; nucleotides outside the gene matches: 3. There are 14 residues in the CDR3. The CDR3 is CASSPAGQGYEQYF. The CDR3 DNA follows: TGTGCCAGCTCACCCGCGGGACAGGGGTACGAGCAGTACTTC.

J is TRBJ1-6 and V is TRBV18; 7 bases match TRBD1. The germline V gene has CDR1 KGHSH and CDR2 LQKENI. After removal of 5 bases from V and 11 bases from J, the junction contained 6 bases not matched to a gene. The CDR3 has 13 residues. The DNA of the CDR3 is TGTGCCAGCTCAGGACAGGCCGACGCACCCCTCCACTTT. It translates to CASSGQADAPLHF.

The chain joins TRBV5-1 to TRBJ1-2, with 8 bases that match TRBD1. Germline loops: CDR1 SGHRS, CDR2 YFSETQ. V lost 3 bases and J lost 0; bases outside the gene matches: 4. The CDR3 sequence is 15 residues long. The CDR3 coding sequence is TGCGCCAGCAGCTGGGGGACAGGCCCTAACTATGGCTACACCTTC. Its translation is CASSWGTGPNYGYTF.

In regard to this clone: This sample also contains other DNA sequences that code for the same CDR3. The V gene is TRBV28, the J gene TRBJ2-7; 11 bases are a match to TRBD2. Germline V lookup: CDR1 MDHEN, CDR2 SYDVKM. The V and J ends lost 8 bases and 0 bases, in that order; junction bases with no gene match: 3. The CDR3 spans 14 residues. CDR3 sequence reads: CASSTSGDSYEQYF. CDR3 nucleotides: TGTGCCAGCTCGACTAGCGGGGACTCCTACGAGCAGTACTTC.

The rearrangement links TRBV2 to TRBJ2-3, with D unclear. This CDR3 comprises 14 residues. V lost 5 bases to trimming and J lost 0 bases, with 9 bases between them. Germline CDR1 reads SNHLY; CDR2 reads FYNNEI. The CDR3 sequence is CASSYERSTDTQYF. In DNA form, the CDR3 reads TGTGCCAGCAGTTATGAGCGTAGCACAGATACGCAGTATTTT. The full variable domain, in which reference TRBV2 and TRBJ2-3 provide the parts outside the CDR3, is EPEVTQTPSHQVTQMGQEVILRCVPISNHLYFYWYRQILGQKVEFLVSFYNNEISEKSEIFDDQFSVERPDGSNFTLKIRSTKLEDSAMYFCASSYERSTDTQYFGPGTRLTVL.

Only a few counts were recorded for this clone. This chain connects TRBV19 to TRBJ1-2, with 7 bases lining up with TRBD1. Germline V gene data show CDR1 as LNHDA and CDR2 as SQIVND (reference sequence). The V and J ends lost 3 bases and 7 bases, in that order; junction bases with no gene match: 8. The CDR3 is 14 amino acids. In nucleotides, the CDR3 is TGTGCCAGTAGTATTGGCCAGGGGGTGTTTGGCTACACCTTC. It codes for CASSIGQGVFGYTF.

The rearrangement uses TRBV5-1 and TRBJ2-7; D is uncertain. V shed 2 bases and J shed 1 base, with 13 bases lying between them. CDR1 is SGHRS and CDR2 is YFSETQ in the germline V gene. This CDR3 comprises 15 residues. This CDR3 is CASSFTRIGSYEQYF. The CDR3 region has the DNA TGCGCCAGCAGCTTCACTCGGATCGGGTCCTACGAGCAGTACTTC.

This chain connects TRBV20-1 to TRBJ1-1; the D gene is possibly TRBD1 (5 bases). Germline CDR1 reads DFQATT; CDR2 reads SNEGSKA (reference sequence). The V gene lost 6 bases and the J gene lost 7 bases, with 9 bases spanning the gap. The CDR3 covers 10 residues. The CDR3 reads CSARQFEAFF. CDR3 nucleotides: TGCAGTGCCCGACAGTTTGAAGCTTTCTTT.

The gene calls are TRBV12-5 and TRBJ1-2; 8 nucleotides match TRBD1. Germline lookup yields CDR1 LGHNT and CDR2 FRNRAP. This CDR3 contains 11 residues. V was pared by 5 bases and J by 12 bases, with 5 bases of the junction left unmatched. CDR3 coding DNA: TGTGCTAGTGGTAAAGGACAGGGCAACACCTTC. Amino acids: CASGKGQGNTF.

The chain carries TRBV6-1 and TRBJ2-3; D remains unclear. Per the germline V gene, CDR1 is MNHNS and CDR2 is SASEGT. The CDR3 contains 14 residues. V was clipped by 6 bases and J by 4 bases, with 14 bases between them. In DNA, the CDR3 is TGTGCCAGCAGGCCATTTGGCGGCTCAGATACGCAGTATTTT. Translating it yields CASRPFGGSDTQYF.

This chain connects TRBV19 to TRBJ1-1; D call uncertain. The CDR3 runs 14 residues. The germline V gene has CDR1 LNHDA and CDR2 SQIVND (reference sequence). Trimming took off 5 bases at V and 2 bases at J, with 12 bases between the two ends. CDR3 DNA: TGTGCCAGTAGTTGGAGTCTAATTAACACTGAAGCTTTCTTT. Its translation: CASSWSLINTEAFF.

The rearrangement links TRBV10-3 to TRBJ1-5; D is unclear. This CDR3 contains 16 residues. V lost 1 base and J 7 bases, leaving 17 bases between the germline ends. Germline CDR1 is ENHRY and CDR2 is SYGVKD. The CDR3 loop is CAISELPGEGGQPQHF. CDR3 DNA: TGTGCCATCAGTGAGTTGCCCGGGGAGGGCGGCCAGCCCCAGCATTTT.

The chain combines TRBV5-1 with TRBJ2-5, with D possibly matching TRBD2 (5 bases). Trimming pared 0 bases from V and 3 bases from J, leaving 9 bases between. CDR1 SGHRS and CDR2 YFSETQ come from the germline V gene. This CDR3 region has 14 residues. The chain's CDR3 is CASSLAGVKETQYF. The DNA for the CDR3 is TGCGCCAGCAGCTTGGCCGGGGTGAAAGAGACCCAGTACTTC. Using reference TRBV5-1 and TRBJ2-5 for the parts outside the CDR3, the full variable domain is KAGVTQTPRYLIKTRGQQVTLSCSPISGHRSVSWYQQTPGQGLQFLFEYFSETQRNKGNFPGRFSGRQFSNSRSEMNVSTLELGDSALYLCASSLAGVKETQYFGPGTRLLVL.

The chain has TRBV7-6 and TRBJ1-5, with TRBD1 as a possible D gene (5 bases). Trimming pared 5 bases from V and 0 bases from J, leaving 14 bases between. Germline V gene lookup returns CDR1 SGHVS and CDR2 FNYEAQ. CDR3 length: 16 residues. The CDR3 DNA follows: TGTGCCAGCAGCGGTGGGACTCACACTAGCAATCAGCCCCAGCATTTT. It encodes CASSGGTHTSNQPQHF.